This T cell receptor (beta chain) was recovered during a study of cytomegalovirus exposure and HLA in healthy donors. Study-level background: HLA-typed donors contributed around 88 million unique TCRs, which were held in an early data release. Whole-study findings and limits: Three chains linked to CMV were shown in vitro to be specific for CMV antigens. Previously analyzed data showed that most TCR beta V segments were productive at a frequency of about 87% or about 30%.

PCR involved 60 Vbeta and 13 Jbeta primers. Data came from immunoSEQ multiplex PCR; TCRdb stores just in-frame clones and leaves some out. The table has over 90,000 clones, more than 75% seen once. The germline gives CDR1 SGHRS, CDR2 YFSETQ. The CDR3 length is 17 residues. The V and J ends lost 1 base and 4 bases respectively, with 20 bases between them. To note about this clone: Its antigen is not known.

The clonotype comes from a woman aged 18-29 years in good health and CMV-seropositive. V usage is TRBV5-1 and J usage is TRBJ1-2; TRBD1 might be the D (6 bases). The sequenced sample was PBMCs. CDR3 sequence reads: CASSLLGQTKLPYGYTF. CDR3 DNA sequence: TGCGCCAGCAGCTTGTTAGGACAGACAAAGCTTCCCTATGGCTACACCTTC.